This paragraph covers one T cell receptor (beta chain) sequence. The treatment: 19 received Ad26.COV2.S at low or high dose, single or two shots; 5 received placebo; per-sample allocation not given. Following the first vaccine or placebo injection, samples were taken on day 63. This CDR3 spans 20 amino acids. Unmatched junction bases numbered 16, after V lost 3 bases and J lost 0 bases. The germline gives CDR1 LGHDT, CDR2 YNNKEL (reference sequence). Only in-frame clones appear in the TCRdb table, and some are missing; sequencing was by immunoSEQ multiplex PCR. The sample yields hundreds of thousands of clones, around 87% seen once. The source of the sample is a study of Ad26.COV2.S vaccination and SARS-CoV-2 variants.

J is TRBJ1-4 and V is TRBV3-1 (or the pseudogene TRBV3-2), with 7 positions matching TRBD1. The material sequenced was peripheral blood, taken in a trial of Ad26.COV2.S vaccine versus placebo. The clonotype comes from a person aged 18-60 years who received the Ad26.COV2.S COVID-19 vaccine or a placebo. The CDR3 sequence is CASSQRTGFSQMATNEKLFF. The CDR3 DNA sequence: TGTGCCAGCAGCCAGCGGACAGGTTTTTCACAAATGGCAACTAATGAAAAACTGTTTTTT.